This T cell receptor (beta chain) is drawn from a study of blood T cells in healthy people across ages. Notes on this clonotype: Its antigen is not known.

Trimming removed 10 bases from V and 5 bases from J, with 17 bases in between. Germline V lookup: CDR1 MDHEN, CDR2 SYDVKM. The CDR3 totals 14 residues. Primed by a sample-barcoded 5' primer and a J-beta primer mix, a second PCR proceeded for about 6 to 12 cycles. TCRdb processed the 5' RACE reads anew with MiXCR; each CDR3 protein has one entry. The sample lists roughly 930,000 distinct CDR3 sequences, 48% occurring once. Findings of the study overall: Significant beta diversity loss was already apparent by age approximately 40, declining roughly linearly. Donor CMV status was unknown, possibly confounding expanded clonotype changes.

The sequence derives from a man aged 25-45 years in good health. The chain employs TRBV28 and TRBJ1-4; D is undetermined. Sequenced input: blood. The chain's CDR3 is CATQARDYNEKLFF. The CDR3 coding sequence is TGTGCCACCCAAGCGAGAGACTACAATGAAAAACTGTTTTTT.